The 26 T cell receptor beta chains below were found in one sample sequenced in a study of cytomegalovirus exposure and HLA in healthy donors. Primers included in the PCR were 60 Vbeta and 13 Jbeta primers. TCRdb's table, derived via immunoSEQ multiplex PCR, lists solely in-frame clones and lacks some. The table has roughly 110,000 clones, more than 75% seen once. Sequencing input: PBMCs. Receptor source: a woman between 50 and 59 years old in good health and CMV-seropositive.

The rearrangement links TRBV18 to TRBJ1-1; 9 bases map to TRBD1. The CDR3 loop spans 15 amino acids. Trimming at V came to 2 bases and at J to 4 bases, leaving 5 bases not matched to a gene. Germline CDR1 and CDR2: KGHSH and LQKENI. The CDR3, as DNA: TGTGCCAGCTCACCAGACCCGGGACAGGGCACTGAAGCTTTCTTT. This encodes CASSPDPGQGTEAFF.

The chain employs TRBV13 and TRBJ2-1, with 8 bases fitting TRBD2. The length of the CDR3 is 15 residues. Trimming cost V 4 bases and J 8 bases; bases outside gene matches: 10. Germline CDR1 PRHDT, CDR2 FYEKMQ (reference sequence). CDR3 DNA: TGTGCCAGCAGCTCCCCCGGGACTAGTGTCTATGAGCAGTTCTTC. Its protein is CASSSPGTSVYEQFF.

V usage is TRBV28 and J usage is TRBJ2-7; possibly TRBD2 for D (5 bases). V lost 2 bases and J 7 bases, leaving 18 bases between the germline ends. The CDR3 contains 15 residues. Germline values: CDR1 MDHEN, CDR2 SYDVKM. The CDR3 is CASSLPTDGPGEQYF. CDR3 coding DNA: TGTGCCAGCAGTTTACCCACGGACGGTCCGGGAGAGCAGTACTTC.

This rearrangement joins TRBV5-6 to TRBJ2-7, with D possibly matching TRBD1 (6 bases). V lost 3 bases and J 3 bases, leaving 22 bases between the germline ends. Germline CDR1 reads SGHDT; CDR2 reads YYEEEE. The CDR3 totals 17 residues. The chain's CDR3 is CASSSFTGQRADYEQYF. CDR3 nucleotides: TGTGCCAGCAGCTCTTTCACGGGACAAAGGGCGGACTACGAGCAGTACTTC.

The V call is TRBV7-3, the J call TRBJ2-7; perhaps TRBD2 as D (6 bases). This CDR3 has 15 amino acids. The germline CDR1 and CDR2 sequences are SGHTA and FQGTGA. V shed 3 bases and J shed 2 bases, with 14 bases lying between them. The chain's CDR3 is CASSFRGDGPYEQYF. The CDR3 DNA follows: TGTGCCAGCAGCTTCCGCGGGGACGGTCCCTACGAGCAGTACTTC.

The chain couples TRBV19 to TRBJ2-7; the D gene is possibly TRBD1 (5 bases). CDR1 and CDR2 from the germline V gene are LNHDA and SQIVND (reference sequence). This CDR3 spans 14 amino acids. Trimming removed 2 bases at V and 2 bases at J, with 10 bases between. For the CDR3, the DNA is TGTGCCAGTAGTATAAGGGCAGGGACCTACGAGCAGTACTTC. The encoded protein is CASSIRAGTYEQYF.

This chain joins TRBV18 and TRBJ2-5, with 8 bases lining up with TRBD2. Per germline, CDR1 KGHSH and CDR2 LQKENI. CDR3 size: 16 residues. The junction had 11 bases not matched to a gene; V was cut back by 3 bases and J by 5 bases. The CDR3 bases are TGTGCCAGCTCACCCCGAACCGGGGGGGTGTGGGAGACCCAGTACTTC. The encoded protein is CASSPRTGGVWETQYF. The full variable domain, completed using reference TRBV18 and TRBJ2-5, is NAGVMQNPRHLVRRRGQEARLRCSPMKGHSHVYWYRQLPEEGLKFMVYLQKENIIDESGMPKERFSAEFPKEGPSILRIQQVVRGDSAAYFCASSPRTGGVWETQYFGPGTRLLVL.

The rearrangement uses TRBV9 and TRBJ1-6; D unclear. The ends were cut back, 0 bases at V and 1 base at J, with 11 bases in the middle. This CDR3 comprises 17 residues. Germline CDR1 is SGDLS and CDR2 is YYNGEE. The CDR3 is CASSVGIQRSYNSPLHF. CDR3 DNA sequence: TGTGCCAGCAGCGTAGGGATCCAGAGGTCCTATAATTCACCCCTCCACTTT.

In its sample, this clone was seen once. The V and J genes are TRBV12-5 and TRBJ1-2; 7 nucleotides line up with TRBD1. This CDR3 has 13 residues. Trimming at V came to 1 base and at J to 10 bases, leaving 6 bases not matched to a gene. CDR1 is LGHNT, CDR2 FRNRAP, per germline. CDR3 protein: CASGLALTGHYTF. The CDR3 DNA follows: TGTGCTAGTGGTTTGGCTCTGACAGGGCACTACACCTTC.

The chain recombines TRBV16 with TRBJ1-1, with D possibly TRBD1 on 5 matching bases. V shed 4 bases and J shed 4 bases, with 7 bases lying between them. The germline CDR1 and CDR2 sequences are KGHSY and FQNENV. The CDR3 length is 12 residues. The CDR3 nucleotides read TGTGCCAGCAGCCGACAGCTCACTGAAGCTTTCTTT. Its translation: CASSRQLTEAFF.

This chain links TRBV27 with TRBJ1-2, with 7 bases identical to TRBD1. The CDR3 length is 13 residues. Germline CDR1 reads MNHEY; CDR2 reads SMNVEV (reference sequence). The trim removed 5 bases at V and 4 bases at J, leaving 4 bases unmatched. The CDR3 nucleotides read TGTGCCAGCAGTGCGACAGGGAGCTATGGCTACACCTTC. The encoded protein is CASSATGSYGYTF.

In its sample, this clone ranks as medium-sized. A junction boundary mismatches the germline segment, possibly from a read error. The V and J genes are TRBV7-7 and TRBJ1-1; TRBD1 matches 9 bases. Per germline, CDR1 SSHAT and CDR2 FNYEAQ (reference sequence). The CDR3 length is 15 residues. This chain's CDR3 is CASSPGQGQNTEAFF. The CDR3 coding sequence is TGTGCTAGCAGCCCCGGACAGGGGCAGAACACTGAAGCTTTCTTT.

The chain combines TRBV4-3 with TRBJ1-2, with D hard to call. The CDR3 loop spans 15 amino acids. Trimming stripped 1 base from V and 0 bases from J, with 9 bases between. Per germline, CDR1 LGHNA and CDR2 YSLEER. CDR3 sequence: CASSQVATSNYGYTF. CDR3 nucleotide sequence: TGCGCCAGCAGCCAAGTGGCAACCTCTAACTATGGCTACACCTTC.

This clone was recorded once. V and J are TRBV5-1 and TRBJ1-1; 8 bases map to TRBD1. Germline V lookup: CDR1 SGHRS, CDR2 YFSETQ. V shed 4 bases and J 5 bases; nucleotides not matched to a gene: 10. The CDR3 is 15 residues long. The CDR3 reads CASSVNSGGGTEAFF. Written as DNA, the CDR3 is TGCGCCAGCAGCGTAAACTCAGGGGGCGGGACTGAAGCTTTCTTT.

This clone was counted once. The genes are TRBV7-8 and TRBJ2-5; 8 nucleotides match TRBD1. The J call may be wrong; the DNA end is better matched by TRBJ2-7. The CDR3 length is 17 residues. Germline V lookup: CDR1 SGHVS, CDR2 FQNEAQ. The CDR3 sequence: CASSTAPGQVLSYEQYF. In DNA, the CDR3 is TGTGCCAGCAGCACCGCTCCGGGACAGGTACTTTCCTACGAGCAGTACTTC.

V and J are TRBV9 and TRBJ2-2; 10 positions agree with TRBD1. V shed 6 bases, J shed 5 bases, and the junction held 10 bases outside the gene matches. Per germline, CDR1 SGDLS and CDR2 YYNGEE. The CDR3 has 16 amino acids. CDR3 region: CASTRQGAKKTGELFF. The CDR3 DNA sequence: TGTGCCAGCACCCGACAGGGGGCGAAAAAAACCGGGGAGCTGTTTTTT.

By sample share, this clone is medium-sized. The chain has TRBV14 and TRBJ1-2; 8 bases line up with TRBD1. The J segment lost 8 bases and the V segment lost 4 bases, leaving 9 bases of the junction unmatched. The CDR3 is 14 amino acids. CDR1 and CDR2 (germline): SGHDN, FVKESK. The CDR3 region is CASSPWTGTGGYTF. The DNA for the CDR3 is TGTGCCAGCAGCCCCTGGACAGGGACGGGGGGCTACACCTTC.

V is TRBV9 and J is TRBJ2-1; a weak D match, TRBD1 (6 bases). Trimming pared 4 bases from V and 4 bases from J, leaving 21 bases between. The CDR3 runs to 17 residues. Germline V gene data show CDR1 as SGDLS and CDR2 as YYNGEE. Written as DNA, the CDR3 is TGTGCCAGCAGCTTGACCTCCGGGACACCCCTGTACAATGAGCAGTTCTTC. Its protein product is CASSLTSGTPLYNEQFF.

There are a few counts of this clone. This chain joins TRBV6-5 and TRBJ2-7; the match to TRBD1 covers 9 bases. CDR1 is MNHEY and CDR2 is SVGAGI in the germline V gene. The V and J ends lost 9 bases and 1 base, in that order; junction bases with no gene match: 7. The CDR3 has 14 amino acids. The CDR3: CASAPGQGSYEQYF. The CDR3, as DNA: TGTGCCAGTGCCCCGGGACAGGGTTCCTACGAGCAGTACTTC.

In this sample, this clone turned up a few times. The V and J genes are TRBV4-1 and TRBJ1-5; a possible D gene is TRBD1 (6 bases). V gave up 0 bases and J gave up 0 bases, with 12 bases separating them. CDR1 and CDR2 (germline): MGHRA, YSYEKL. The CDR3 has 17 residues. The CDR3 is CASSQERGGNSNQPQHF. CDR3 DNA sequence: TGCGCCAGCAGCCAAGAACGAGGGGGAAATAGCAATCAGCCCCAGCATTTT.

The chain links TRBV28 to TRBJ1-2; TRBD1 matches at 10 bases. The trim removed 3 bases at V and 5 bases at J, leaving 3 bases unmatched. The CDR3 loop spans 14 amino acids. The germline V gene has CDR1 MDHEN and CDR2 SYDVKM. CDR3 coding DNA: TGTGCCAGCAGTTTCCGGGACAGGGGATATGGCTACACCTTC. Its protein is CASSFRDRGYGYTF.

J is TRBJ1-2 and V is TRBV7-3; the D gene is possibly TRBD1 (6 bases). The germline V gene has CDR1 SGHTA and CDR2 FQGTGA. Deletions cut 4 bases from V and 4 bases from J, with 13 bases between. The CDR3 runs 14 residues. The CDR3 DNA reads TGTGCCAGCAGCTCCCCGGGGGGGGCCTATGGCTACACCTTC. The encoded protein is CASSSPGGAYGYTF. The variable domain in full, completed from reference TRBV7-3 and TRBJ1-2, reads GAGVSQTPSNKVTEKGKYVELRCDPISGHTALYWYRQSLGQGPEFLIYFQGTGAADDSGLPNDRFFAVRPEGSVSTLKIQRTERGDSAVYLCASSSPGGAYGYTFGSGTRLTVV.

The J gene is TRBJ1-2, the V gene TRBV28; TRBD1 is a possible D gene (6 bases). There are 13 residues in the CDR3. With 7 bases removed from V and 2 bases from J, the gap between germline ends came to 11 bases. The germline V gene has CDR1 MDHEN and CDR2 SYDVKM. Written as DNA, the CDR3 is TGTGCCAGCAACAGGGAAACGAACTATGGCTACACCTTC. Protein: CASNRETNYGYTF.

The CDR3 is CASSGLTGRDEQFF. For the CDR3, the DNA is TGTGCCAGCAGTGGCCTTACAGGGCGGGATGAGCAGTTCTTC. This chain uses TRBV6-1 with TRBJ2-1, with D possibly being TRBD1 (6 bases). The CDR3 consists of 14 residues. V gave up 4 bases and J gave up 8 bases, with 15 bases separating them. Germline loops: CDR1 MNHNS, CDR2 SASEGT.

The genes are TRBV7-8 and TRBJ2-2; 10 positions agree with TRBD1. Trimming took 2 bases from V and 6 from J; bases not matched to a gene: 6. From germline, CDR1 is SGHVS and CDR2 FQNEAQ. CDR3 length: 16 amino acids. The CDR3 loop reads CASSLTGQGRAGELFF. The CDR3 DNA reads TGTGCCAGCAGCTTAACGGGACAGGGGAGGGCCGGGGAGCTGTTTTTT.

This clone was seen only a few times. J is TRBJ2-7 and V is TRBV10-2, with 9 bases that match TRBD1. The germline V gene encodes CDR1 WSHSY and CDR2 SAAADI. V lost 2 bases, J lost 6 bases, and 2 bases stayed unmatched. The CDR3 sequence is 13 residues long. The CDR3 loop reads CASSERDRAEQYF. The CDR3 DNA sequence: TGCGCCAGCAGTGAGAGGGACAGGGCCGAGCAGTACTTC.